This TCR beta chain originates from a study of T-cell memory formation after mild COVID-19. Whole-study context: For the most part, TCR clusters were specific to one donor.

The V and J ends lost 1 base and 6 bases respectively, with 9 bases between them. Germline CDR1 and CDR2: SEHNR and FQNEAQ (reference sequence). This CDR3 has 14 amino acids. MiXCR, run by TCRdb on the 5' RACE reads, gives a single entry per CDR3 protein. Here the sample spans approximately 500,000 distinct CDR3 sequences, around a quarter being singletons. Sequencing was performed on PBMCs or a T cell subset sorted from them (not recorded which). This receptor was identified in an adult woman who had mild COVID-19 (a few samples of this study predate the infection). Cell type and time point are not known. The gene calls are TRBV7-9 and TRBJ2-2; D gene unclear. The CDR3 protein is CASSLEWVSGELFF. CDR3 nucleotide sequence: TGTGCCAGCAGCTTAGAGTGGGTATCCGGGGAGCTGTTTTTT.